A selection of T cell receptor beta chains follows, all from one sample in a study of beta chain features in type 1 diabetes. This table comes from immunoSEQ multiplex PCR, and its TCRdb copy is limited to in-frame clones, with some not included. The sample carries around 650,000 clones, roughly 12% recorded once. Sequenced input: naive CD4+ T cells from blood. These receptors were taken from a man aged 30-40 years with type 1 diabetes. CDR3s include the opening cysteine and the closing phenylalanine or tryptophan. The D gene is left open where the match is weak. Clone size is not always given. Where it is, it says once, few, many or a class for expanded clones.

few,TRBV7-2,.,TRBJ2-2,TGTGCCAGCAGGTCGGGAACCCTGGTGGGGGAGCTGTTTTTT,CASRSGTLVGELFF
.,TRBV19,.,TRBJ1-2,TGTGCCAGTAGTATAGTTTGGGAAGGTAACTATGGCTACACCTTC,CASSIVWEGNYGYTF
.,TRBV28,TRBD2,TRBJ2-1,TGTGCCAGCAGTTTAGCGGGGGGAATATATGAGCAGTTCTTC,CASSLAGGIYEQFF
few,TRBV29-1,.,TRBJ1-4,TGCAGCGTCCCCACGACAGGTGACTCTACTAATGAAAAACTGTTTTTT,CSVPTTGDSTNEKLFF
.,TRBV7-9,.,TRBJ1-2,TGTGCCGTCAAAGGGGGGAATGGCTACACCTTC,CAVKGGNGYTF
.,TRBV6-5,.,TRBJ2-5,TGTGCCAGCAGCCACCCGGGGACGGAGACCCAGTACTTC,CASSHPGTETQYF
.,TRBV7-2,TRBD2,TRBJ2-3,TGTGCCAGCAGCCCGACTAGCGGGGTTGATACGCAGTATTTT,CASSPTSGVDTQYF
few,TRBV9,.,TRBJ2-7,TGTGCCAGCAGCGTAGGGCACGGTTCCTACGAGCAGTACTTC,CASSVGHGSYEQYF
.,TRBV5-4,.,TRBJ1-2,TGTGCCAGCAGCTTGGACAGGTTCTATGGCTACACCTTC,CASSLDRFYGYTF
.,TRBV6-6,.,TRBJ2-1,TGTGCCAGCAGTTACTCCGGGGGTGAGCAGTTCTTC,CASSYSGGEQFF
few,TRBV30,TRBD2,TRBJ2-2,TGTGCCGGTAGCGGGGGGTTCACCGGGGAGCTGTTTTTT,CAGSGGFTGELFF
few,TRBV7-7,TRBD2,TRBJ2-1,TGTGCTAGCAGCTTAGACGGGGGGTCCTACAATGAGCAGTTCTTC,CASSLDGGSYNEQFF
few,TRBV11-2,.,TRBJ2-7,TGTGCCAGCAGCTTAGAGGCGGGCCAGGGAGCCTACGAGCAGTACTTC,CASSLEAGQGAYEQYF
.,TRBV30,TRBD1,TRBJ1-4,TGTGCCTGGCGGACAGGGCGCAAAACTAATGAAAAACTGTTTTTT,CAWRTGRKTNEKLFF
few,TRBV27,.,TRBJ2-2,TGTGCCAGCTCCCAATCCGGGACCCACACCGGGGAGCTGTTTTTT,CASSQSGTHTGELFF
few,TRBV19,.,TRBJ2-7,TGTGCCAGTAGTATAGATTGGGCCAGGATCTACGAGCAGTACTTC,CASSIDWARIYEQYF
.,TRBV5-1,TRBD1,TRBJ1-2,TGCGCCAGCAGCCTCCGGACAGGGGCCACTAACTATGGCTACACCTTC,CASSLRTGATNYGYTF
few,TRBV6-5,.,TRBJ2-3,TGTGCCAGCAGGATCCGGGCCGGTCGGGATACGCAGTATTTT,CASRIRAGRDTQYF
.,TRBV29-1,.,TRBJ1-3,TGCAGCGTTGAAGGGGCGCGGAGAAACACCATATATTTT,CSVEGARRNTIYF
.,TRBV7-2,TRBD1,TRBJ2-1,TGTGCCAGCAGCCATAGGACAGGGGGAAATGAGCAGTTCTTC,CASSHRTGGNEQFF
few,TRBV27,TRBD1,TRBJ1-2,TGTGCCAGCATAGGACAGGGCAATCGCTACACCTTC,CASIGQGNRYTF
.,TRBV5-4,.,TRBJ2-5,TGTGCCAGCGGACTGAGACCTCCGTCAACCCAAGAGACCCAGTACTTC,CASGLRPPSTQETQYF
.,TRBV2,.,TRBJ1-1,TGTGCCAGCAGTGTTCGGGGGACGCGGAACACTGAAGCTTTCTTT,CASSVRGTRNTEAFF
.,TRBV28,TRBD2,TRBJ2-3,TGTGCCAGCAGTTTCCCTGGACTAGCGGGCGACACAGATACGCAGTATTTT,CASSFPGLAGDTDTQYF
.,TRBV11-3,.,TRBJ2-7,TGTGCCAGCAGCTTAGAAGAGTTCTACGAGCAGTACTTC,CASSLEEFYEQYF
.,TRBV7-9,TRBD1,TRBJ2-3,TGTGCCAGCACTACCGGGACAGGGGGCACAGATACGCAGTATTTT,CASTTGTGGTDTQYF
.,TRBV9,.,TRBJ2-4,TGTGCCAGCAGCGTAAGCGGAGGTCCGGTTTCCTTC,CASSVSGGPVSF
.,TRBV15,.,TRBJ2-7,TGTGCCACCAGCAGAGTAAACAGCGGATCCTACGAGCAGTACTTC,CATSRVNSGSYEQYF
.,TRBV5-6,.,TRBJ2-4,TGTGCCAGCAGCGGGGCCTCGCTAGCCAAAAACATTCAGTACTTC,CASSGASLAKNIQYF
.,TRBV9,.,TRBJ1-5,TGTGCCAGCAGCGTAGGGGCAGGGAGCGATCAGCCCCAGCATTTT,CASSVGAGSDQPQHF
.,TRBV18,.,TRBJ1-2,TGTGCCAGCTCCCCACCGACTAACTATGGCTACACCTTC,CASSPPTNYGYTF
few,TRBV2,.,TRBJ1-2,TGTGCCAGCACTACAGAGACACCAGTCTATGGCTACACCTTC,CASTTETPVYGYTF
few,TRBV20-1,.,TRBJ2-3,TGCAGTGCCTCCCCGTCAGATACGCAGTATTTT,CSASPSDTQYF
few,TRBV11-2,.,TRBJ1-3,TGTGCCAGCAGCTCCGGGGCACTTGGAGCAGGAAACACCATATATTTT,CASSSGALGAGNTIYF
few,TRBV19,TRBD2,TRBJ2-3,TGTGCCAGTAGTCTCACGTCTAGCGGGGGGTACACAGATACGCAGTATTTT,CASSLTSSGGYTDTQYF
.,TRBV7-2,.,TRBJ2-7,TGTGCCAGCAGCTCTCAGGGGGGCCTCTACGAGCAGTACTTC,CASSSQGGLYEQYF
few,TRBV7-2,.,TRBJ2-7,TGTGCCACAGGGAGGTCCCCCTACGAGCAGTACTTC,CATGRSPYEQYF
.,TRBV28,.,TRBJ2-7,TGTGCCAGCAGTTTACCCAGCGGCTACGAGCAGTACTTC,CASSLPSGYEQYF
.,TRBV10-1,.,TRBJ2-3,TGCGCCAGCTTTCTCTGGGGATTAAGCACAGATACGCAGTATTTT,CASFLWGLSTDTQYF
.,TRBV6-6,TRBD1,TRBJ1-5,TGTGCCAGCAACCCGGACAGGGAGAATCAGCCCCAGCATTTT,CASNPDRENQPQHF
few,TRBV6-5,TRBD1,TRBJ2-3,TGTGCCAGCAGTTCGCGGACAGGAGAGCAGTATTTT,CASSSRTGEQYF
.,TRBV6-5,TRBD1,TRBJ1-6,TGTGCCAGCAGTTTGGGCCGAAGGGGGCAAAATTCACCCCTCCACTTT,CASSLGRRGQNSPLHF
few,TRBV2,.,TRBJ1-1,TGTGCCAGCAGTGTGAAAGTGGAAGCTTTCTTT,CASSVKVEAFF
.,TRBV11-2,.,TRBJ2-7,TGTGCCAGCAGCCCAACGCGGGGGCCCTACGAGCAGTACTTC,CASSPTRGPYEQYF
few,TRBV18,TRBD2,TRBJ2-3,TGTGCCAGCTCATCCCTCCCGTCGGGGGGGGCAGGGGATACGCAGTATTTT,CASSSLPSGGAGDTQYF
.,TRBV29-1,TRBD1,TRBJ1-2,TGCAGCGTTGAAGAGGGACAGAGTAACTATGGCTACACCTTC,CSVEEGQSNYGYTF